A single T cell receptor beta chain is shown here with its context. CDR1 SNHLY and CDR2 FYNNEI come from the germline V gene. This CDR3 is 16 amino acids long. The V gene end was trimmed by 7 bases and the J gene end by 1 base; junction bases not matched to a gene: 8. The table came from immunoSEQ multiplex PCR; TCRdb's copy has only in-frame clones and leaves some out. The profile shows over 100,000 clones, about 94% of them singletons. The data originate from a study of T cell changes during pregnancy in multiple sclerosis. The genes are TRBV2 and TRBJ2-5; 11 bases are shared with TRBD1. The source is a female donor with multiple sclerosis, enrolled in a pregnancy study. This specimen was peripheral blood, taken in the third trimester of pregnancy. In DNA form, the CDR3 reads TGTGCCAGCAATGCCGGGACAGGGGGGATCCAAGAGACCCAGTACTTC. Its translation is CASNAGTGGIQETQYF.